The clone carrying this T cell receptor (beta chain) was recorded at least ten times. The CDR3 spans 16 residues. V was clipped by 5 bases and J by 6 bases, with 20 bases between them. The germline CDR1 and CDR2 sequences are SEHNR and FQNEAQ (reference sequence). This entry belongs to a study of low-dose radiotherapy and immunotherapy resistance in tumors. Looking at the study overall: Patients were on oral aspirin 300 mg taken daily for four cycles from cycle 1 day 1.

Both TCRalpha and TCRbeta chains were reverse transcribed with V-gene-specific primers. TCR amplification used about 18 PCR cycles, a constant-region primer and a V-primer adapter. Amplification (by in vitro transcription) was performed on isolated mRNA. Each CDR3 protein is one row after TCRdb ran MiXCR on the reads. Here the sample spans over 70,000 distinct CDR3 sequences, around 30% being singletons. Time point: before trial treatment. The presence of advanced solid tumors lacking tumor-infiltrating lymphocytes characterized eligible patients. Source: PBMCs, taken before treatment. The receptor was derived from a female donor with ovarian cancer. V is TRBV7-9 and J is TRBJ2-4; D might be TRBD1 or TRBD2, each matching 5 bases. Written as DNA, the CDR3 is TGTGCCAGCAGCCGTCGAGGGACCGAAGCAACAAACATTCAGTACTTC. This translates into CASSRRGTEATNIQYF.